These 9 T cell receptor beta chains were all obtained from the same sample, sequenced in a study of low-dose radiotherapy and immunotherapy resistance in tumors. Both TCRalpha and TCRbeta chains were reverse transcribed with V-gene-specific primers. TCRs were put through approximately 20 PCR cycles of amplification with Phusion. A constant-region primer and the V-primer adapter served as the primer pair. TCRdb reanalysed the reads using MiXCR and keeps one entry per CDR3 protein. The data contain some 6,200 distinct CDR3 sequences, roughly 80% of them singletons. These receptors originate from a human donor with advanced metastatic prostate, ovarian, gallbladder or colorectal cancer (not recorded which). This table probably holds off-target reads from a library built for another chain.

The rearrangement links TRBV20-1 to TRBJ2-7, with D tentatively TRBD1 (6 bases). Deletions cut 3 bases from V and 7 bases from J, with 22 bases between. This CDR3 is 15 amino acids long. Germline values: CDR1 DFQATT, CDR2 SNEGSKA (reference sequence). The CDR3, as DNA: TGCAGTGCTAGTTGGCCAGGGGTGACTACTGGGGAGCAGTACTTC. Residues: CSASWPGVTTGEQYF.

The J gene is TRBJ2-5, the V gene TRBV20-1, with D perhaps TRBD2 (6 bases). CDR1 is DFQATT and CDR2 is SNEGSKA in the germline V gene (reference sequence). The CDR3 runs to 11 residues. The germline V and J ends were trimmed by 6 bases and 5 bases, with 10 bases remaining between them. The CDR3 DNA is TGCAGTGCAGAAGGAGGGGAGACCCAGTACTTC. This translates into CSAEGGETQYF.

The rearrangement joins TRBV4-1 to TRBJ2-2, with D hard to call. CDR3 length equals 15 residues. With 0 bases removed from V and 6 bases from J, the gap between germline ends came to 11 bases. The germline V gene encodes CDR1 MGHRA and CDR2 YSYEKL. The CDR3 DNA reads TGCGCCAGCAGCCAAGATAACGGTCTCGCCGGGGAGCTGTTTTTT. Amino acid sequence: CASSQDNGLAGELFF.

The chain recombines TRBV6-8 with TRBJ1-2; perhaps TRBD1 as D (5 bases). The CDR3 is 13 residues long. Trimming removed 5 bases at V and 7 bases at J, with 14 bases between. The germline V gene has CDR1 MNHGY and CDR2 SAAAGT. The CDR3: CASSVDSGFGYTF. The CDR3 nucleotides read TGTGCCAGCAGTGTCGACAGTGGCTTTGGCTACACCTTC.

This sequence joins TRBV20-1 and TRBJ2-5, with D possibly being TRBD2 (5 bases). V was trimmed by 3 bases and J by 2 bases, leaving 7 bases between them. The CDR3 has 12 amino acids. Germline CDR1 and CDR2: DFQATT and SNEGSKA (reference sequence). CDR3 loop: CSASGEQETQYF. The CDR3 nucleotides read TGCAGTGCTAGCGGGGAGCAAGAGACCCAGTACTTC.

V usage is TRBV5-6 and J usage is TRBJ1-1, with D perhaps TRBD1 (5 bases). The germline gives CDR1 SGHDT, CDR2 YYEEEE. With 0 bases removed from V and 4 bases from J, the gap between germline ends came to 7 bases. The CDR3 totals 13 residues. In DNA form, the CDR3 reads TGTGCCAGCAGCTTGGACGGGACCACTGAAGCTTTCTTT. It is translated as CASSLDGTTEAFF.

The chain recombines TRBV29-1 with TRBJ2-1; no clear D. V lost 4 bases and J lost 8, with 9 bases in between. CDR1 SQVTM and CDR2 ANQGSEA come from the germline V gene. The CDR3 length is 11 residues. This CDR3 is CSVGSVDEQFF. The CDR3 coding sequence is TGCAGCGTTGGGTCAGTCGATGAGCAGTTCTTC.

V gene TRBV5-4 combines with J gene TRBJ2-1; D could derive from TRBD1 or TRBD2 (5 bases each). There are 14 residues in the CDR3. CDR1 is SGHNT, CDR2 YYREEE, per germline (reference sequence). V lost 5 bases to trimming and J lost 5 bases, with 14 bases between them. The CDR3 loop reads CASSKGGTNNEQFF. DNA for the CDR3: TGTGCCAGCAGTAAGGGTGGGACCAACAATGAGCAGTTCTTC.

The CDR3 sequence: CSAPLGVYGYTF. The CDR3 DNA follows: TGCAGTGCACCCCTGGGTGTCTATGGCTACACCTTC. The V and J genes are TRBV20-1 and TRBJ1-2, with D unclear. V lost 6 bases to trimming and J lost 4 bases, with 12 bases between them. CDR1 DFQATT and CDR2 SNEGSKA come from the germline V gene (reference sequence). This CDR3 is built from 12 residues.